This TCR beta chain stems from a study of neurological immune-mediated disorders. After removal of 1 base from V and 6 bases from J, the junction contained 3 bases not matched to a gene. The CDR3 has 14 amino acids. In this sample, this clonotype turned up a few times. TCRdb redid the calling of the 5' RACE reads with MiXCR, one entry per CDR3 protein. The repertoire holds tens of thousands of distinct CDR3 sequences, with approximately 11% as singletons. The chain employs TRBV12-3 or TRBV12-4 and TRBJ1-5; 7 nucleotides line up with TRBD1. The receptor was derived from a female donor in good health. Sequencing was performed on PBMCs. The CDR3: CASSLEGQSQPQHF. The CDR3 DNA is TGTGCCAGCAGTTTAGAGGGACAGTCTCAGCCCCAGCATTTT.